The 21 T cell receptor beta chains below were found in one sample sequenced in a study of T cell responses to AZD1222 COVID-19 vaccine. The assay was immunoSEQ multiplex PCR, and TCRdb's table has in-frame clones only and misses some. This sample yields 120,000 or so clones, of which 89% are seen a single time; around 1.5% belongs to the top ten. The material sequenced was peripheral blood, taken on day 0 of AZD1222 vaccination. These receptors originate from an adult in good health.

The chain joins TRBV15 to TRBJ2-7, with 9 bases identical to TRBD2. The CDR3 totals 15 residues. Trimming cost V 1 base and J 2 bases; bases outside gene matches: 3. The germline V gene encodes CDR1 LNHNV and CDR2 YYDKDF (reference sequence). For the CDR3, the DNA is TGTGCCACCAGCAGAGCGCGGGAGGGGACCTACGAGCAGTACTTC. Its protein is CATSRAREGTYEQYF.

The V gene is TRBV2, the J gene TRBJ2-3; D gene uncertain. The CDR3 is made up of 11 amino acids. Germline-derived CDR1 and CDR2 are SNHLY and FYNNEI. Trimming stripped 7 bases from V and 6 bases from J, with 8 bases between. Here the CDR3 DNA reads TGTGCCAGCACTAGGTCCGATACGCAGTATTTT. This encodes CASTRSDTQYF.

The genes are TRBV28 and TRBJ2-5, with D uncertain. The germline V gene encodes CDR1 MDHEN and CDR2 SYDVKM. V lost 3 bases, J lost 1 base, and 9 bases lay in between. The CDR3 contains 14 residues. As DNA, the CDR3 is TGTGCCAGCAGTTTTCATGGTCTCCAAGAGACCCAGTACTTC. The encoded protein is CASSFHGLQETQYF.

The sample holds a few counts of this clone. V usage is TRBV20-1 and J usage is TRBJ1-2; TRBD1 aligns across 8 bases. CDR3 length equals 11 residues. V was pared by 5 bases and J by 8 bases, with 4 bases of the junction left unmatched. The germline CDR1 and CDR2 sequences are DFQATT and SNEGSKA (reference sequence). The CDR3 spells CSAAAGGGYTF. The CDR3 DNA sequence: TGCAGTGCTGCGGCAGGGGGCGGCTACACCTTC.

V and J are TRBV25-1 and TRBJ2-7; 10 nucleotides line up with TRBD1. Trimming cost V 6 bases and J 0 bases; bases outside gene matches: 8. The CDR3 runs to 16 residues. CDR1 and CDR2 (germline): MGHDK, SYGVNS. CDR3 sequence: CASSPAGTGVSYEQYF. CDR3 coding DNA: TGTGCCAGCAGCCCCGCCGGGACAGGGGTCTCCTACGAGCAGTACTTC.

This chain joins TRBV5-1 and TRBJ2-7; 7 nucleotides align to TRBD1. The CDR3 contains 13 residues. With 4 bases clipped from V and 2 bases from J, the junction kept 3 bases outside the gene matches. Germline loops: CDR1 SGHRS, CDR2 YFSETQ. The CDR3 nucleotides are TGCGCCAGCAGCCGGGACAGTACCTACGAGCAGTACTTC. Its translation: CASSRDSTYEQYF. Supplemented by reference TRBV5-1 and TRBJ2-7, the full variable domain reads KAGVTQTPRYLIKTRGQQVTLSCSPISGHRSVSWYQQTPGQGLQFLFEYFSETQRNKGNFPGRFSGRQFSNSRSEMNVSTLELGDSALYLCASSRDSTYEQYFGPGTRLTVT.

The J gene is TRBJ2-3, the V gene TRBV11-2; no definite D call. The CDR3 contains 15 residues. In germline, CDR1 is SGHAT, CDR2 FQNNGV. Trimming took off 1 base at V and 0 bases at J, with 8 bases between the two ends. The CDR3 DNA is TGTGCCAGCAGCTTAGGCAGCCCTAGCACAGATACGCAGTATTTT. Translation gives CASSLGSPSTDTQYF.

Turning to this clone: The germline gene is not matched at one end of the junction; a read error may be the cause. This chain joins TRBV5-4 and TRBJ2-7, with a weak D call TRBD2 (6 bases). The germline CDR1 and CDR2 sequences are SGHNT and YYREEE (reference sequence). This CDR3 spans 12 amino acids. The CDR3 DNA reads TGTGCCAGCAGCGAATGGGGACTGCCCCAGGACTTC. Amino acids: CASSEWGLPQDF.

The chain recombines TRBV5-1 with TRBJ2-7; 8 bases map to TRBD2. V shed 4 bases and J 7 bases; nucleotides not matched to a gene: 10. The germline CDR1 and CDR2 sequences are SGHRS and YFSETQ. The CDR3 consists of 14 residues. The CDR3 DNA reads TGCGCCAGCAGCACAGGGACTAGTTTTCGGGAGCAGTACTTC. Protein: CASSTGTSFREQYF.

V usage is TRBV6-2 or TRBV6-3 and J usage is TRBJ1-2, with D hard to call. Germline loops: CDR1 MNHEY, CDR2 SVGEGT. Trimming removed 3 bases at V and 5 bases at J, with 22 bases between. The CDR3 is made up of 17 amino acids. The CDR3 sequence: CASSYLLLWRVTYGYTF. The CDR3 nucleotides are TGTGCCAGCAGTTATCTTCTGCTCTGGAGGGTAACTTATGGCTACACCTTC.

This clone was observed a handful of times. The V gene is TRBV5-4, the J gene TRBJ2-2; possibly TRBD2 for D (6 bases). This CDR3 spans 13 amino acids. Germline V CDR1 and CDR2: SGHNT, YYREEE (reference sequence). Trimming removed 3 bases from V and 7 bases from J, with 10 bases in between. CDR3 sequence: CASSSQGGGELFF. The CDR3 nucleotides are TGTGCCAGCAGCTCCCAGGGAGGCGGGGAGCTGTTTTTT. The complete variable domain, with remaining parts taken from reference TRBV5-4 and TRBJ2-2, reads ETGVTQSPTHLIKTRGQQVTLRCSSQSGHNTVSWYQQALGQGPQFIFQYYREEENGRGNFPPRFSGLQFPNYSSELNVNALELDDSALYLCASSSQGGGELFFGEGSRLTVL.

The CDR3 here is CASSLGIYSNQPQHF. In DNA form, the CDR3 reads TGTGCCAGCAGTTTAGGGATCTATAGCAATCAGCCCCAGCATTTT. The rearrangement joins TRBV27 to TRBJ1-5; D is undetermined. The CDR3 extends over 15 amino acids. The germline CDR1 and CDR2 sequences are MNHEY and SMNVEV (reference sequence). V was pared by 2 bases and J by 0 bases, with 8 bases between.

The genes are TRBV19 and TRBJ1-1; TRBD1 aligns across 7 bases. CDR3 length: 18 residues. CDR1 is LNHDA, CDR2 SQIVND, per germline (reference sequence). Trimming removed 7 bases from V and 4 bases from J; junction bases left unmatched: 21. The CDR3 region has the DNA TGTGCCAGTATTCCCACGAGGGGGCCTGCGGCAGGGCGCACTGAAGCTTTCTTT. Translated, it gives CASIPTRGPAAGRTEAFF.

The CDR3 loop is CASSMWNSYEQYF. In DNA form, the CDR3 reads TGTGCCAGCAGCATGTGGAACTCCTACGAGCAGTACTTC. This chain links TRBV7-2 with TRBJ2-7; no clear D. The CDR3 runs to 13 residues. The germline gives CDR1 SGHTA, CDR2 FQGNSA. Trimming removed 5 bases from V and 0 bases from J, with 8 bases in between.

The chain employs TRBV5-1 and TRBJ2-3; a possible D gene is TRBD2 (6 bases). The V end was cut by 0 bases, the J end by 1 base, with 12 bases between. The CDR3 is made up of 16 amino acids. Germline-derived CDR1 and CDR2 are SGHRS and YFSETQ. CDR3 sequence: CASSLGGGTGTDTQYF. In DNA, the CDR3 is TGCGCCAGCAGCTTGGGGGGCGGGACGGGCACAGATACGCAGTATTTT.

The CDR3 DNA is TGTGCCAGCAGCCCCCGGGACGGGAACACTGAAGCTTTCTTT. This codes for CASSPRDGNTEAFF. V is TRBV7-9 and J is TRBJ1-1; tentatively, D is TRBD1 (5 bases). CDR1 is SEHNR, CDR2 FQNEAQ, per germline (reference sequence). V dropped 5 bases and J dropped 1 base, with 11 bases sitting between them. The CDR3 has 14 amino acids.

The chain carries TRBV29-1 and TRBJ1-5, with D possibly TRBD1 on 6 matching bases. CDR1 and CDR2 from the germline V gene are SQVTM and ANQGSEA. Trimming left V 5 bases short and J 0 bases short, with 17 bases between. The CDR3 covers 16 residues. This CDR3 reads CSVSRTALYSNQPQHF. The CDR3 DNA follows: TGCAGCGTTTCTAGGACAGCCCTTTATAGCAATCAGCCCCAGCATTTT.

The V call is TRBV28, the J call TRBJ1-5; TRBD1 might be the D (6 bases). The ends were cut back, 6 bases at V and 0 bases at J, with 18 bases in the middle. The CDR3 extends over 17 amino acids. Germline V gene lookup returns CDR1 MDHEN and CDR2 SYDVKM. This CDR3 is CASRPSGVQYSNQPQHF. The CDR3, as DNA: TGTGCCAGCAGGCCGTCAGGGGTCCAATATAGCAATCAGCCCCAGCATTTT.

The chain joins TRBV6-4 to TRBJ2-3; D not resolved. Per the germline V gene, CDR1 is MRHNA and CDR2 is SNTAGT. Trimming left V 0 bases short and J 1 base short, with 11 bases between. The CDR3 has 16 residues. In nucleotides, the CDR3 is TGTGCCAGCAGTGACTCAGGAAAAAGGGGCACAGATACGCAGTATTTT. Protein: CASSDSGKRGTDTQYF.

The J gene is TRBJ2-7, the V gene TRBV13; D tentatively fits TRBD1 or TRBD2 (5 bases each). Looked up from germline, CDR1 is PRHDT and CDR2 is FYEKMQ (reference sequence). The CDR3 has 14 amino acids. Deletions cut 4 bases from V and 3 bases from J, with 13 bases between. In DNA form, the CDR3 reads TGTGCCAGCAGCTCCCGGGGCAGGGTCTACGAGCAGTACTTC. It translates to CASSSRGRVYEQYF.

The chain combines TRBV4-1 with TRBJ2-7; 8 bases map to TRBD2. Trimming took 0 bases from V and 3 from J; bases not matched to a gene: 4. The germline CDR1 and CDR2 sequences are MGHRA and YSYEKL. The CDR3 sequence is 15 residues long. CDR3 amino acids: CASSQDNRGGYEQYF. DNA of the CDR3: TGCGCCAGCAGCCAAGATAACCGGGGGGGCTACGAGCAGTACTTC.